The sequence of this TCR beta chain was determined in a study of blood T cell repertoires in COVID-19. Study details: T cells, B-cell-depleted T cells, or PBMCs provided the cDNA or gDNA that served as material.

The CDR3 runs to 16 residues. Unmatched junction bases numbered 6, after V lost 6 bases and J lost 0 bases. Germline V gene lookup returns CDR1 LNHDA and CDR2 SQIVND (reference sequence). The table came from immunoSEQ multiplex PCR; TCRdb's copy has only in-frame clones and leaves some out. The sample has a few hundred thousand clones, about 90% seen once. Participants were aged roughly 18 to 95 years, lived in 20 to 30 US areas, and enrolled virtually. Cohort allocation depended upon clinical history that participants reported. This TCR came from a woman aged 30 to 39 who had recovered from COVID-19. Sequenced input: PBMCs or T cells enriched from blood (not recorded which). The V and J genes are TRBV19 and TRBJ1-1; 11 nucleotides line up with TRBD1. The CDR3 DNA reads TGTGCCAGTAGGCGGGACAGGGGGGCTTTGAACACTGAAGCTTTCTTT. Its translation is CASRRDRGALNTEAFF.